A selection of T cell receptor beta chains follows, all from one sample in a study of T-cell memory formation after mild COVID-19. TCRdb used MiXCR to reprocess the 5' RACE reads, holding one entry per CDR3 protein. The sample lists more than 350,000 distinct CDR3 sequences, about 21% seen once, with under 15% in the top ten. Sequences were obtained from PBMCs or a T cell subset sorted from them (not recorded which). The receptor set was obtained from an adult woman who had mild COVID-19 (a few samples of this study predate the infection). Cell type and time point are not known. CDR3s include the opening cysteine and the closing phenylalanine or tryptophan. D genes are given only for firm matches. Some rows mark clone size as missing; the rest say once, few, many or name a class of expanded clone.

TRBJ2-1 NA NA TRBV18 15 TGTGCCAGCTCACCACCGGGACTTTATGGGAATGAGCAGTTCTTC CASSPPGLYGNEQFF
TRBJ2-1 NA few TRBV6-5 14 TGTGCCAGCATACGAAGGCCGCCTTCGGGTGAGCAGTTCTTC CASIRRPPSGEQFF
TRBJ1-1 TRBD1 few TRBV6-2/TRBV6-3 13 TGTGCCAGCACGAAAACAGGGGGGACTGAAGCTTTCTTT CASTKTGGTEAFF
TRBJ2-1 NA few TRBV20-1 13 TGCAGTGCTCCATCGTCAGGTTTCAATGAGCAGTTCTTC CSAPSSGFNEQFF
TRBJ2-3 NA NA TRBV15 13 TGTGCCACCAGCAGAGATGGACCAGGGACGCAGTATTTT CATSRDGPGTQYF
TRBJ2-1 NA NA TRBV6-1 18 TGTGCCAGCAGTGAATCGGAGGGTACCCCGAGCTCCTACAATGAGCAGTTCTTC CASSESEGTPSSYNEQFF
TRBJ2-2 TRBD2 NA TRBV14 16 TGTGCCAGCAGCCAAGTACTAGCGGGGAACACCGGGGAGCTGTTTTTT CASSQVLAGNTGELFF
TRBJ2-7 NA NA TRBV29-1 13 TGCAGCGTTGAGGACCGATTCTCCTACGAGCAGTACTTC CSVEDRFSYEQYF
TRBJ2-3 NA NA TRBV27 15 TGTGCCAGCAGTAACTGGACAGTTAAGACAGATACGCAGTATTTT CASSNWTVKTDTQYF
TRBJ1-1 TRBD1 NA TRBV29-1 12 TGCAGCGTTGTACAGGGGAGCACTGAAGCTTTCTTT CSVVQGSTEAFF
TRBJ2-1 TRBD2 NA TRBV18 18 TGTGCCAGCTCACCACCGAGGGGCGGGCTAGCGGGGGACAATGAGCAGTTCTTC CASSPPRGGLAGDNEQFF
TRBJ2-3 TRBD2 NA TRBV7-2 18 TGTGCCAGCAGCCCCGGATGGATGACTAGCGGGAGCGCAGATACGCAGTATTTT CASSPGWMTSGSADTQYF
TRBJ2-2 TRBD2 NA TRBV29-1 15 TGCAGCGTCACTCTGACTAGCGGGGTTGGCGGGGAGCTGTTTTTT CSVTLTSGVGGELFF
TRBJ1-1 NA NA TRBV25-1 16 TGTGCCAGCAGTGCCCTTCGGGGGGCGGGCGGCACTGAAGCTTTCTTT CASSALRGAGGTEAFF
TRBJ1-6 TRBD1 few TRBV20-1 16 TGCAGTGCTAGAGATTTCGGGACAGGGGATAATTCACCCCTCCACTTT CSARDFGTGDNSPLHF
TRBJ2-2 TRBD1 few TRBV20-1 17 TGCAGTGCTAGAGAGCCCCGACAGGGTGGGAACACCGGGGAGCTGTTTTTT CSAREPRQGGNTGELFF
TRBJ1-1 NA NA TRBV4-3 14 TGCGCCAGCAGCCAGACAGGTTTTATAACTGAAGCTTTCTTT CASSQTGFITEAFF
TRBJ2-7 NA NA TRBV14 15 TGTGCCAGCAGTCATGGGCCGGAGGGCTACTACGAGCAGTACTTC CASSHGPEGYYEQYF
TRBJ2-5 NA many TRBV11-2 13 TGTGCCAGCAGCAGACAGGTCGAGGAGACCCAGTACTTC CASSRQVEETQYF
TRBJ1-1 NA NA TRBV25-1 12 TGTGCCAGCAGAGCATACGGCACTGAAGCTTTCTTT CASRAYGTEAFF
TRBJ2-1 TRBD2 few TRBV5-1 16 TGCGCCAGCAGCACGATTAGCGGGAGCTCCTACAATGAGCAGTTCTTC CASSTISGSSYNEQFF
TRBJ1-6 NA NA TRBV7-2 12 TGTGCCAGCAGCTTTCTTAATTCACCCCTCCACTTT CASSFLNSPLHF
TRBJ2-1 NA few TRBV20-1 14 TGCAGTGCTAGGGATCCGATGGCGGCCGGGGGGCAGTTCTTC CSARDPMAAGGQFF
TRBJ2-4 NA NA TRBV20-1 14 TGCAGTGCTAGAGTCCGTGCAGCCAAAAACATTCAGTACTTC CSARVRAAKNIQYF
TRBJ2-5 NA NA TRBV20-1 12 TGCAGTGGCGGGTTCTATCAAGAGACCCAGTACTTC CSGGFYQETQYF
TRBJ2-3 NA NA TRBV5-1 15 TGCGCCAGCAGCTTGGAGGCAGGGGGCACAGATACGCAGTATTTT CASSLEAGGTDTQYF
TRBJ2-3 NA NA TRBV30 14 TGTGCCTGGAGTGTAGGCGGGAGCACAGATACGCAGTATTTT CAWSVGGSTDTQYF
TRBJ2-3 TRBD1 NA TRBV6-4 15 TGTGCCAGCAGCACCCGGACAGGGGACACAGATACGCAGTATTTT CASSTRTGDTDTQYF
TRBJ2-7 TRBD1 few TRBV24-1 16 TGTGCCACCAGTGAAACCCGACAGGGCCCCTCCTACGAGCAGTACTTC CATSETRQGPSYEQYF
TRBJ2-1 NA few TRBV29-1 14 TGCAGCGTTTTAGGGAATCGCTCCTACAATGAGCAGTTCTTC CSVLGNRSYNEQFF
TRBJ2-5 TRBD1 NA TRBV5-1 13 TGCGCCACCACGACAGGGGGCGGCCAGACCCAGTACTTC CATTTGGGQTQYF
TRBJ1-1 TRBD1 few TRBV12-3/TRBV12-4 17 TGTGCCAGCAGTTTACAGCTAAGGGGGACAGGGCAAAATGAAGCTTTCTTT CASSLQLRGTGQNEAFF
TRBJ2-1 TRBD2 NA TRBV6-5 14 TGTGCCAGCAGTTACCGTAGCGGGGTCAATGAGCAGTTCTTC CASSYRSGVNEQFF
TRBJ1-1 NA few TRBV5-6 15 TGTGCCAGCAGCTTGGTCCACGGAGGGGGCACTGAAGCTTTCTTT CASSLVHGGGTEAFF
TRBJ1-2 TRBD1 NA TRBV7-6 15 TGTGCCAGCAGCTCCTACAGGGGATCTAACTATGGCTACACCTTC CASSSYRGSNYGYTF
TRBJ1-4 NA few TRBV20-1 13 TGCAGTGCTAAGGCAGGCCCTGGGGAAAAACTGTTTTTT CSAKAGPGEKLFF
TRBJ2-1 NA NA TRBV7-2 17 TGTGCCAGCAGTCATGACGGGATGGCCGGGGCCGACAATGAGCAGTTCTTC CASSHDGMAGADNEQFF
TRBJ2-3 NA many TRBV5-1 15 TGCGCCAGCAGCTTGGGAGGCGGACGCACAGATACGCAGTATTTT CASSLGGGRTDTQYF
TRBJ2-4 NA few TRBV25-1 16 TGTGCCAGCAGTGACGTCGACGGCGGAGCCAAAAACATTCAGTACTTC CASSDVDGGAKNIQYF
TRBJ2-3 NA NA TRBV6-1 14 TGTGCCAGCAGTGAAGCGACTAGTTCAGATACGCAGTATTTT CASSEATSSDTQYF
TRBJ2-5 NA few TRBV7-9 13 TGTGCCAGCATTGGGGACAACCAAGAGACCCAGTACTTC CASIGDNQETQYF
TRBJ1-5 TRBD1 few TRBV29-1 14 TGCAGCGTTGCGACAGGGGGGGCTAATCAGCCCCAGCATTTT CSVATGGANQPQHF
TRBJ2-7 NA NA TRBV28 16 TGTGCCAGCAGCCCCGGGACGGGTGGTTCTTTGGGCGAGCAGTACTTC CASSPGTGGSLGEQYF
TRBJ2-2 TRBD1 few TRBV7-9 16 TGTGCCAGCACTTGGACAGGGCTGGGGAACACCGGGGAGCTGTTTTTT CASTWTGLGNTGELFF
TRBJ1-5 NA NA TRBV30 14 TGTGCCTGGAGGAAAAGCCAGGGCAATCAGCCCCAGCATTTT CAWRKSQGNQPQHF
TRBJ2-5 NA few TRBV5-1 15 TGCGCCAGCAGCTTGGAGGGGGGATCGAGGGAGACCCAGTACTTC CASSLEGGSRETQYF
TRBJ1-2 NA few TRBV2 13 TGTGCCAGCAGTTCCAGGGAGGGCTATGGCTACACCTTC CASSSREGYGYTF
TRBJ1-1 NA NA TRBV30 13 TGTGCCGGCAGGGTTGGAGGCGACACTGAAGCTTTCTTT CAGRVGGDTEAFF
TRBJ1-1 NA NA TRBV5-1 15 TGCGCCAGCAGCTCAATGGCTGGACTGAACACTGAAGCTTTCTTT CASSSMAGLNTEAFF
TRBJ2-5 TRBD1 NA TRBV7-2 16 TGTGCCAGCAGCTTACAGGGGGAAGGCTCCGGTGGGACCCAGTACTTC CASSLQGEGSGGTQYF
TRBJ2-5 NA few TRBV20-1 13 TGCAGTGCTAGCGGTAGGAACCAAGAGACCCAGTACTTC CSASGRNQETQYF
TRBJ1-2 NA NA TRBV9 14 TGTGCCAGCACCCAGGGTGGAGGGATCGATGGCTACACCTTC CASTQGGGIDGYTF